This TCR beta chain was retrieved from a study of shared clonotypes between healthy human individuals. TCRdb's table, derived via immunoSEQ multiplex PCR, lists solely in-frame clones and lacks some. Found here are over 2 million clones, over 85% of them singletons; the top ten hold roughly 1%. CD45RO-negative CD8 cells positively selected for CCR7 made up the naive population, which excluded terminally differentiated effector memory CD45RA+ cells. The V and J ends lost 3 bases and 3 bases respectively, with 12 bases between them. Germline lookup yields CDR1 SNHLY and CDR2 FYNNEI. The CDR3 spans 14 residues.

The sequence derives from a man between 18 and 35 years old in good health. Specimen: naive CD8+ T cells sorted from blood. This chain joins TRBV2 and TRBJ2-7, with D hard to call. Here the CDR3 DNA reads TGTGCCAGCAGTGATAATAGTCTTATCTACGAGCAGTACTTC. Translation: CASSDNSLIYEQYF.